Included here is one T cell receptor beta chain sequence, with context. Profiling relied on immunoSEQ multiplex PCR, and the TCRdb table lists in-frame clones only, not all of them. The table has around 1.1 million clones, around 78% seen once. The sample originates from a study of shared clonotypes between healthy human individuals. Trimming took 1 base from V and 1 from J, leaving 5 bases between them. Germline V lookup: CDR1 SGHTA, CDR2 FQGNSA. This CDR3 comprises 14 residues. The sequence was collected from a man aged 18 to 29 in good health. Some clones in this sample may be carry-over from other donors' samples. Sequencing input: memory CD4+ T cells from PBMCs. Documented subset: CD45RA-negative fraction. The chain recombines TRBV7-2 with TRBJ1-5; D unclear. The CDR3: CASSLDRSNQPQHF. Written as DNA, the CDR3 is TGTGCCAGCAGCTTAGATAGAAGCAATCAGCCCCAGCATTTT.